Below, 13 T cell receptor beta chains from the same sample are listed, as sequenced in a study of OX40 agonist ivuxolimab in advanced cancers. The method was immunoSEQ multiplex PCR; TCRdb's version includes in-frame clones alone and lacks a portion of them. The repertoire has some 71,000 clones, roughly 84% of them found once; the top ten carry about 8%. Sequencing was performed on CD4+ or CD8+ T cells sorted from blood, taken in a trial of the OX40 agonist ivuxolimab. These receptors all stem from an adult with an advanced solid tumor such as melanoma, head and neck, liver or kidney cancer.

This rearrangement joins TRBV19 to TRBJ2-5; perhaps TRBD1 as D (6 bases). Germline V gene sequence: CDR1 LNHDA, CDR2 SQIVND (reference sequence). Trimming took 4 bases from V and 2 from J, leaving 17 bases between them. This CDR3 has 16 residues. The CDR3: CASSTTLQGTQETQYF. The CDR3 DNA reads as TGTGCCAGTAGTACGACCCTACAGGGTACTCAAGAGACCCAGTACTTC.

The CDR3 loop reads CASSGTGRGSGYTF. Here the CDR3 DNA reads TGTGCCAGCAGTGGGACAGGGAGGGGGTCTGGCTACACCTTC. The rearrangement joins TRBV2 to TRBJ1-2; the match to TRBD1 covers 8 bases. The CDR3 length is 14 residues. The germline V gene has CDR1 SNHLY and CDR2 FYNNEI. V was clipped by 4 bases and J by 7 bases; unmatched bases: 8.

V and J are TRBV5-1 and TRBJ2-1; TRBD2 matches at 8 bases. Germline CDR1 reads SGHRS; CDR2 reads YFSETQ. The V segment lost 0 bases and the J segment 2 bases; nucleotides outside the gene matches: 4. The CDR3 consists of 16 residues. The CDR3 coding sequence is TGCGCCAGCAGCTTGGTTCCAGCGGGGGCCTACAATGAGCAGTTCTTC. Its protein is CASSLVPAGAYNEQFF.

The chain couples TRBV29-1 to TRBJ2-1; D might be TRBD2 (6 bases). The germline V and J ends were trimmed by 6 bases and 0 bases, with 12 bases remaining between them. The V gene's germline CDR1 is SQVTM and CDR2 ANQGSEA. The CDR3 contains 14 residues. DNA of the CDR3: TGCAGCGTCCTAGCAGCGGGCTCCTACAATGAGCAGTTCTTC. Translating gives CSVLAAGSYNEQFF.

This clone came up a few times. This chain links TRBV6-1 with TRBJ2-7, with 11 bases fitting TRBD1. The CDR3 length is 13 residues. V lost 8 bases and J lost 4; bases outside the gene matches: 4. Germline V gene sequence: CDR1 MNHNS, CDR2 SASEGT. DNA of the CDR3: TGTGCCAGCTTCGGGACAGGGGGTTACGAGCAGTACTTC. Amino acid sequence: CASFGTGGYEQYF.

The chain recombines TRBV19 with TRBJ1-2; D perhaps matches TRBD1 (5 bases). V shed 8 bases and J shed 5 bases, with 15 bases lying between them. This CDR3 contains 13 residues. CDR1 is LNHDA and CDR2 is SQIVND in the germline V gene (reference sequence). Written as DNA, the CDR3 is TGTGCCAGTGCGACAGCCTTCTTATATGGCTACACCTTC. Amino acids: CASATAFLYGYTF.

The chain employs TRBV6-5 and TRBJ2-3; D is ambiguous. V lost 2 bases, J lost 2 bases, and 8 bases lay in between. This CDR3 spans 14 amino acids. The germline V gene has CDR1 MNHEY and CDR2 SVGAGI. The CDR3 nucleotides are TGTGCCAGCAGTTACGCCACTTACACAGATACGCAGTATTTT. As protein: CASSYATYTDTQYF.

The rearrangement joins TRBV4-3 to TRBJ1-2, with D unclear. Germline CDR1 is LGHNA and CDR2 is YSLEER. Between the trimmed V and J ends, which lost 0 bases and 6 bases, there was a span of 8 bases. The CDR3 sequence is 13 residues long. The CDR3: CASSQEPGNGYTF. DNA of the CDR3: TGCGCCAGCAGCCAAGAGCCGGGGAATGGCTACACCTTC.

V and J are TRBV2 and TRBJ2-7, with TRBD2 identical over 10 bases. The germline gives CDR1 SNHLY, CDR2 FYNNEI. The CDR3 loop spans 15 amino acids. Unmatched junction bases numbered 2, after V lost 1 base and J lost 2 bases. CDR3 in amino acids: CASSEGTSGPYEQYF. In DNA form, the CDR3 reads TGTGCCAGCAGTGAAGGGACTAGCGGACCCTACGAGCAGTACTTC.

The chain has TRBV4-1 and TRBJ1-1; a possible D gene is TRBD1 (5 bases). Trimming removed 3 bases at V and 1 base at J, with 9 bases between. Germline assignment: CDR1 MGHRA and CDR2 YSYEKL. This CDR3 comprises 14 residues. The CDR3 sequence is CASSQAGKNTEAFF. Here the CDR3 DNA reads TGCGCCAGCAGCCAGGCAGGGAAGAACACTGAAGCTTTCTTT.

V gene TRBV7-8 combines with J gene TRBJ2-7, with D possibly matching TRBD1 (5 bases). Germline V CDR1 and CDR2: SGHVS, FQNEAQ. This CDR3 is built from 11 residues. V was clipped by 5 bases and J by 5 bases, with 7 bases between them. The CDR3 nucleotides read TGTGCCAGCAGCCTGACAGACGAGCAGTACTTC. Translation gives CASSLTDEQYF.

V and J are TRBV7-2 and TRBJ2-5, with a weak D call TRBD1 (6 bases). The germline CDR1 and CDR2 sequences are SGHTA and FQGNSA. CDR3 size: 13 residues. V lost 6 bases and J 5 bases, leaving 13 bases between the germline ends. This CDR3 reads CASRRQVYETQYF. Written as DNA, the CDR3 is TGTGCCAGCAGAAGACAGGTCTATGAGACCCAGTACTTC.

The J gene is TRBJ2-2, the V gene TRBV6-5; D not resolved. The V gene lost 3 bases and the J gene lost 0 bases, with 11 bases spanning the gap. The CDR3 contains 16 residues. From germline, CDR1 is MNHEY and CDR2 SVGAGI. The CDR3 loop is CASSYKFGSNTGELFF. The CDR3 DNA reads TGTGCCAGCAGTTATAAATTCGGGTCGAACACCGGGGAGCTGTTTTTT.